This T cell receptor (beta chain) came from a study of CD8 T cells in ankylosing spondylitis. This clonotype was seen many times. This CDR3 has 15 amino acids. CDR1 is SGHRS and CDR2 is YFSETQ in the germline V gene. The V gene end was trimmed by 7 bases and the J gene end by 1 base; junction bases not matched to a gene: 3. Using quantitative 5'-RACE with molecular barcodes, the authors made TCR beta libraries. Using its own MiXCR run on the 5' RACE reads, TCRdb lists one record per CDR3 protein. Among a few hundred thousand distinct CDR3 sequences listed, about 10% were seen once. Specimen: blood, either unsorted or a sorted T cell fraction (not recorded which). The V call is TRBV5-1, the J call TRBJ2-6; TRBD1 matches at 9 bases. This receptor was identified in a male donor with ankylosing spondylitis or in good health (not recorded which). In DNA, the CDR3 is TGCGCCAGCCGGGACAGGGTGTCTGGGGCCAACGTCCTGACTTTC. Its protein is CASRDRVSGANVLTF.